Listed below are T cell receptor beta chains from one sample, sequenced in a study of a mutant IDH1 vaccine in newly diagnosed glioma. Their specific antigens are unknown. Sequencing used immunoSEQ multiplex PCR; TCRdb keeps in-frame clones, though not all of them. The sample yields about 60,000 clones, around 86% seen once. The starting material was PBMCs, obtained from a glioma patient whose treatment included an IDH1 peptide vaccine. The origin of the receptors is a woman aged 45-60 years with glioma. CDR3s include the opening cysteine and the closing phenylalanine or tryptophan. A D gene is named only where the DNA matches it firmly. A clone size is listed for some rows: how often the clone was seen (once, few, many), or a class if it is expanded.

d_call j_call v_call clone_size cdr3_nt cdr3_aa
TRBD1 TRBJ2-7 TRBV7-2 . TGTGCCAGCAGCTTACAGAGCGGGACAGGGGTCCCCCTCGGGCAGTACTTC CASSLQSGTGVPLGQYF
. TRBJ2-2 TRBV5-4 . TGTGCCAGCAGCTTAACATCCAGCGGGGAGCTGTTTTTT CASSLTSSGELFF
TRBD1 TRBJ1-1 TRBV25-1 . TGTGCCAGCAGTCCGCGGACAGGGACCCTGAACACTGAAGCTTTCTTT CASSPRTGTLNTEAFF
TRBD1 TRBJ1-5 TRBV9 . TGTGCCAGCACCGGTGGTGGGACAGGGAGTGGTAGTCAGCCCCAGCATTTT CASTGGGTGSGSQPQHF
. TRBJ2-7 TRBV7-3 . TGTGCCAGCTCGACCCAGGCCGGGGCCGAGCAGTACTTC CASSTQAGAEQYF
. TRBJ1-2 TRBV28 . TGTGCCAGCAGTCCAGGGCCCTATGGCTACACCTTC CASSPGPYGYTF
TRBD1 TRBJ2-1 TRBV7-6 . TGTGCCAGCAGCCCCGACAGGGGATGGGACAATGAGCAGTTCTTC CASSPDRGWDNEQFF
. TRBJ2-7 TRBV5-1 . TGCGCCAGCAGCTTAGGACAGTCCAACTCCTACGAGCAGTACTTC CASSLGQSNSYEQYF
. TRBJ2-3 TRBV11-3 once TGTGCCAGCAGCACCCCAGGCACAGATACGCAGTATTTT CASSTPGTDTQYF
TRBD1 TRBJ1-1 TRBV29-1 . TGCAGCGTTGGACAGGGGAACACTGAAGCTTTCTTT CSVGQGNTEAFF
. TRBJ2-5 TRBV7-8 few TGTGCCAGCAGCTTAAAGCCCCGCCAGACCCAGTACTTC CASSLKPRQTQYF
. TRBJ1-2 TRBV6-1 . TGTGCCAGCAGTCCTGGGGGGGGCTACACCTTC CASSPGGGYTF
TRBD1 TRBJ2-7 TRBV2 once TGTGCCAGCAGTGAGGACAGGGTTTTCAACTACGAGCAGTACTTC CASSEDRVFNYEQYF
. TRBJ2-3 TRBV14 . TGTGCCAGCAGCCAAGACGGGGGCCTTAGCACAGATACGCAGTATTTT CASSQDGGLSTDTQYF
TRBD1 TRBJ1-4 TRBV10-3 once TGTGCCATTGGATCCGGGACAGTTAATGAAAAACTGTTTTTT CAIGSGTVNEKLFF
. TRBJ2-1 TRBV18 once TGTGCCAGCTCACCCAAGGACAACCCGTACAATGAGCAGTTCTTC CASSPKDNPYNEQFF
. TRBJ1-4 TRBV28 . TGTGCCAGCAGTGTCCCAGGGACCGGGAATGAAAAACTGTTTTTT CASSVPGTGNEKLFF
. TRBJ1-2 TRBV19 . TGTGCCAGTGGGGTGGGAGGGGCCTATGGCTACACCTTC CASGVGGAYGYTF
. TRBJ2-7 TRBV28 . TGTGCCATAACGTCGAGGGGTGGCGAGCAGTACTTC CAITSRGGEQYF
TRBD1 TRBJ1-2 TRBV10-1 . TGCGCCAGCAGTGACGAAGGGACAGGGGCTGATGGCTACACCTTC CASSDEGTGADGYTF
. TRBJ2-2 TRBV19 . TGTGCCAGTAGTACGAGGGTTAGGGGACCGAACACCGGGGAGCTGTTTTTT CASSTRVRGPNTGELFF
. TRBJ2-2 TRBV30 . TGTGCCTGGCCACAGAGTAACACCGGGGAGCTGTTTTTT CAWPQSNTGELFF
TRBD1 TRBJ1-3 TRBV5-8 . TGTGCCAGCAGCCGGGGGACAGTCTCTGGAAACACCATATATTTT CASSRGTVSGNTIYF
. TRBJ1-6 TRBV19 . TGTGCCAGTAGTAACACCGCTCTGGGGAATTCACCCCTCCACTTT CASSNTALGNSPLHF
TRBD1 TRBJ1-2 TRBV4-1 once TGCGCCAGCAGCGTTGACAGGGCCCCTCTTAACTATGGCTACACCTTC CASSVDRAPLNYGYTF
. TRBJ1-6 TRBV9 few TGTGCCAGCAGCGTGGGCAGTATAGGTTCACCCCTCCACTTT CASSVGSIGSPLHF
TRBD1 TRBJ1-2 TRBV19 . TGTGCCAGCCTCAAGGGGGGGACAGGGGGCTTAGGCTACACCTTC CASLKGGTGGLGYTF
TRBD1 TRBJ1-6 TRBV2 few TGTGCCAGCAGAGCCCGACAGGGAGGATTCTATAATTCACCCCTCCACTTT CASRARQGGFYNSPLHF
TRBD1 TRBJ2-7 TRBV29-1 . TGCAGCGTTGAAGTCTGGGAACAGGGGAAAAGCTACGAGCAGTACTTC CSVEVWEQGKSYEQYF
. TRBJ1-2 TRBV7-9 . TGTGCCAGCAGCATCGAAGGGCGAGGATACACCTTC CASSIEGRGYTF
TRBD1 TRBJ1-5 TRBV4-1 . TGCGCCAGCAGCCTGAATCCGGGACAGGGGGCGGGACAGCCCCAGCATTTT CASSLNPGQGAGQPQHF
TRBD1 TRBJ1-2 TRBV19 . TGTGCCAGTACCGGGACAGGGGTTGGCTATGGCTACACCTTC CASTGTGVGYGYTF
TRBD1 TRBJ2-2 TRBV18 . TGTGCCAGCTCACCATTAGGGATGGGACAGTCCACCGGGGAGCTGTTTTTT CASSPLGMGQSTGELFF
. TRBJ2-7 TRBV10-2 . TGCGCCAGCAGTGAGTCGAGTGGCACCTACGAGCAGTACTTC CASSESSGTYEQYF
. TRBJ1-1 TRBV4-1 . TGCGCCAGCAGCCAAGAGTCAAACGTTGGGTGGGGCACTGAAGCTTTCTTT CASSQESNVGWGTEAFF
TRBD1 TRBJ2-3 TRBV5-1 . TGCGCCAGCAGCTTGGCAACAGGGGGGGATACGCAGTATTTT CASSLATGGDTQYF
TRBD2 TRBJ2-3 TRBV9 once TGTGCCAGCAGCGGGGGGCTAGCGGGGGGGCGGAGCACAGATACGCAGTATTTT CASSGGLAGGRSTDTQYF
. TRBJ2-5 TRBV11-3 once TGTGCCAGCAGCTTAGAAGGGGCCGATGGGGAGACCCAGTACTTC CASSLEGADGETQYF
TRBD1 TRBJ2-1 TRBV5-8 . TGTGCCAGCAGTATCCAGGACAGGGGGCTTAAGGGTTTTTACAATGAGCAGTTCTTC CASSIQDRGLKGFYNEQFF
TRBD1 TRBJ2-1 TRBV7-2 . TGTGCCAGCAGCGTGGACAGGGGATCCTACAATGAGCAGTTCTTC CASSVDRGSYNEQFF
. TRBJ1-4 TRBV30 . TGTGCCTGGAGTGTATTCGCAGGGATTGAAAAACTGTTTTTT CAWSVFAGIEKLFF
TRBD1 TRBJ1-2 TRBV19 . TGTGCCAGTAGCGACACAACAGGGGGGTTGGGCTATGGCTACACCTTC CASSDTTGGLGYGYTF
TRBD2 TRBJ2-2 TRBV7-7 . TGTGCTAGCAGCTCCCTACTAGCGGGGCCCGGGGAGCTGTTTTTT CASSSLLAGPGELFF
. TRBJ2-1 TRBV19 . TGTGCCAGTAGTATATTGGTTCGGCAGGGATACGACAATGAGCAGTTCTTC CASSILVRQGYDNEQFF
. TRBJ1-1 TRBV4-1 few TGCGCCAGCAGCCAAGCTTTTCGGGAGGACACTGAAGCTTTCTTT CASSQAFREDTEAFF
TRBD2 TRBJ2-1 TRBV7-2 . TGTGCCAGCAGCTTGAGCGGGGGACCTAATGAGCAGTTCTTC CASSLSGGPNEQFF
. TRBJ2-5 TRBV5-1 . TGCGCCAGCAGAGCCAAAGAGACCCAGTACTTC CASRAKETQYF
. TRBJ1-2 TRBV30 . TGTGCCTGGAATACTATGAGGGACACCAGACCACTCTATGGCTACACCTTC CAWNTMRDTRPLYGYTF
. TRBJ2-7 TRBV5-4 . TGTGCCAGCAGCTTGGAAGGGGGGGGACGGGAGCAGTACTTC CASSLEGGGREQYF
TRBD1 TRBJ1-2 TRBV28 . TGTGCCAGCAGTAGCCCGGGACAGGGGCTCTATGGCTACACCTTC CASSSPGQGLYGYTF